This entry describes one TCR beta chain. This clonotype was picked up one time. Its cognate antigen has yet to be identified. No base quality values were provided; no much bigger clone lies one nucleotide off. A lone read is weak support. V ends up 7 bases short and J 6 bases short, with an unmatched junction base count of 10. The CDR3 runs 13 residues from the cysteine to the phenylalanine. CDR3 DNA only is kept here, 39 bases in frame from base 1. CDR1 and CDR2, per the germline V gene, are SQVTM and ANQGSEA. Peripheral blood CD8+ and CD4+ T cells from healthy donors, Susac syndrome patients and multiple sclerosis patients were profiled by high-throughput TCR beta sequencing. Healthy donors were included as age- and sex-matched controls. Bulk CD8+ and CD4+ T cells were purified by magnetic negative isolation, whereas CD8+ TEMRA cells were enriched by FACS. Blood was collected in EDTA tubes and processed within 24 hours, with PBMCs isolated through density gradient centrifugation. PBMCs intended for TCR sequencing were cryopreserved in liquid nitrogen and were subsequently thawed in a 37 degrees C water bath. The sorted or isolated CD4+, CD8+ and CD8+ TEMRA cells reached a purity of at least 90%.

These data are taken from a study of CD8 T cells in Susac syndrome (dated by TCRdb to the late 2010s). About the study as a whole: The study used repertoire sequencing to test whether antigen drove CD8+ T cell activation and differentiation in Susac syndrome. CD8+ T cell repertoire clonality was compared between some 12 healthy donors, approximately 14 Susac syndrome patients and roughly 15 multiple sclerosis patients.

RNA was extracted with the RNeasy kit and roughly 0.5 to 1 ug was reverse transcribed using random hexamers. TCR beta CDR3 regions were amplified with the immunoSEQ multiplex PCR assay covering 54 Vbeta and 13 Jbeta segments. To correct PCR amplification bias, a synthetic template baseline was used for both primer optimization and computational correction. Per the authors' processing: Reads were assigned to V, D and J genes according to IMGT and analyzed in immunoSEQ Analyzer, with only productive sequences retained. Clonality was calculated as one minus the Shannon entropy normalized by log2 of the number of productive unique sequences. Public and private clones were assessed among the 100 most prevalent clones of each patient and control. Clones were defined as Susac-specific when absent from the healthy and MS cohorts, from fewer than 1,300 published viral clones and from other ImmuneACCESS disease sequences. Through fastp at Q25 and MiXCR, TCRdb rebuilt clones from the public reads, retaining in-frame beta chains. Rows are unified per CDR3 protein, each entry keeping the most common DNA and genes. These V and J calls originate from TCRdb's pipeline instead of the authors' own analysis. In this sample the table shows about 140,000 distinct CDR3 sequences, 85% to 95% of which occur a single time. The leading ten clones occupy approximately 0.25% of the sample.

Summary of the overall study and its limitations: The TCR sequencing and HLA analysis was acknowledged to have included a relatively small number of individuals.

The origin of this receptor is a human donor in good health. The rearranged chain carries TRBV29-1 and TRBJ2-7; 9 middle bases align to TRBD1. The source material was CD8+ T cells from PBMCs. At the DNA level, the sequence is TGCAGCGCGTGGACAGGGGCCTCTTCCGAGCAGTACTTC. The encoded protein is CSAWTGASSEQYF.